This T cell receptor (beta chain) was captured by sequencing in a study of blood T cell repertoires in COVID-19. About the study: Italy, Spain and the United States were the sources of the convalescent and acute COVID-19 samples. The cDNA or gDNA used as material had been derived from T cells, B-cell-depleted T cells, or PBMCs.

Original processing methods: Scientists estimated how many nucleated cells there were by amplifying reference gene primers. Here immunoSEQ multiplex PCR was the method, and the copy in TCRdb shows in-frame clones only, minus some. That table furnishes V, J and clone size, whereas the DNA furnished D and trimming. The sample has around 60,000 clones; about 83% are singletons. CDR3 length equals 17 residues. V was pared by 2 bases and J by 2 bases, with 7 bases of the junction left unmatched. Per the germline V gene, CDR1 is SGHTA and CDR2 is FQGNSA. Input material: peripheral blood. The receptor was isolated from a woman aged 80 or over with acute or convalescent COVID-19. V and J are TRBV7-2 and TRBJ2-2; TRBD1 matches 8 bases. This CDR3 is CASSLYGGQVNTGELFF. The CDR3 DNA reads TGTGCCAGCAGCTTATACGGGGGACAGGTTAACACCGGGGAGCTGTTTTTT.